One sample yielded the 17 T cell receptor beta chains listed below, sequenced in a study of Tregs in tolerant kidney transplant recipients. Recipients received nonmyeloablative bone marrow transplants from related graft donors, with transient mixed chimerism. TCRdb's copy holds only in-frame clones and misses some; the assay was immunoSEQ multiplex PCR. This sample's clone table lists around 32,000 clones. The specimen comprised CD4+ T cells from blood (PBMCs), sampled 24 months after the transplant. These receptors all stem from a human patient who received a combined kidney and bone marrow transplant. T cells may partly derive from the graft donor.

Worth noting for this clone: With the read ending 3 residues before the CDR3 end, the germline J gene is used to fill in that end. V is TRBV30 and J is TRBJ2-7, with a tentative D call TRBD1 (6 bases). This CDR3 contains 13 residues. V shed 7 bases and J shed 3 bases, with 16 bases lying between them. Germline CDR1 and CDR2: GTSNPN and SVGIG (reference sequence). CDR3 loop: CAFLRDTDYEQYF. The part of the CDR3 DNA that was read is TGTGCCTTTCTCCGGGACACTGACTACGAG.

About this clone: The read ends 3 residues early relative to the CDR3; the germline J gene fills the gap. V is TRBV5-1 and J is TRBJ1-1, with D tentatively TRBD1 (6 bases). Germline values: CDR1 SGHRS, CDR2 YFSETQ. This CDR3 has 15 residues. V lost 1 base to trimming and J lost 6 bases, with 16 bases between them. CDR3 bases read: TGCGCCAGCAGCTTGACCCAACAGGGTACCCCTGAA. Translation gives CASSLTQQGTPE. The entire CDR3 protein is CASSLTQQGTPEAFF.

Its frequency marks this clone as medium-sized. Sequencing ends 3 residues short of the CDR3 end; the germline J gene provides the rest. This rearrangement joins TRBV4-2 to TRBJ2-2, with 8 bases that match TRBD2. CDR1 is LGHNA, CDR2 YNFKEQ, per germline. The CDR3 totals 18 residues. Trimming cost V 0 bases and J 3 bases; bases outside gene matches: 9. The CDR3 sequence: CASSQEGGGGRDTGELFF. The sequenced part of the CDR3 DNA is TGTGCCAGCAGCCAAGAGGGGGGCGGGGGGCGAGACACCGGGGAG.

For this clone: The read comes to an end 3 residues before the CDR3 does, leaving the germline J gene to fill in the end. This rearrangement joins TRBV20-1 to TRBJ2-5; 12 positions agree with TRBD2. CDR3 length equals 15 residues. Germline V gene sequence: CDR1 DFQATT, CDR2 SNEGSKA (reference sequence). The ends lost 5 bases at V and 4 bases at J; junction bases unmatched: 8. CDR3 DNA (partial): TGCAGTGCTGGAGGACTAGCGGGATATCGAGAGACC. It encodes CSAGGLAGYRET. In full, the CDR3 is CSAGGLAGYRETQYF.

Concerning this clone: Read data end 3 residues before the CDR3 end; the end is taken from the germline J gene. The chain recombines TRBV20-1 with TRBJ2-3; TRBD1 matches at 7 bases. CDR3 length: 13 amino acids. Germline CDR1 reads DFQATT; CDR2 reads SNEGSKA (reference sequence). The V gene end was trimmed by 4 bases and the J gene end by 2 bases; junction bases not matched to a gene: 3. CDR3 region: CSAKQGYTDTQYF. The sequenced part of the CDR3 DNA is TGCAGTGCTAAACAGGGGTACACAGATACG.

The CDR3 region is CAFWTGEENTIYF. Partial CDR3 DNA: TGTGCCTTTTGGACAGGGGAAGAAAACACC. The rearrangement uses TRBV30 and TRBJ1-3, with 9 bases lining up with TRBD1. The CDR3 goes on 3 residues after the read ends, and that part is filled in from the germline J gene. CDR1 GTSNPN and CDR2 SVGIG come from the germline V gene (reference sequence). CDR3 length: 13 amino acids. Losses at the gene ends were 7 bases for V and 6 bases for J; bases not matched to a gene: 7. Based on the CDR3 plus reference TRBV30 and TRBJ1-3, the full variable domain is SQTIHQWPATLVQPVGSPLSLECTVEGTSNPNLYWYRQAAGRGLQLLFYSVGIGQISSEVPQNLSASRPQDRQFILSSKKLLLSDSGFYLCAFWTGEENTIYFGEGSWLTVV.

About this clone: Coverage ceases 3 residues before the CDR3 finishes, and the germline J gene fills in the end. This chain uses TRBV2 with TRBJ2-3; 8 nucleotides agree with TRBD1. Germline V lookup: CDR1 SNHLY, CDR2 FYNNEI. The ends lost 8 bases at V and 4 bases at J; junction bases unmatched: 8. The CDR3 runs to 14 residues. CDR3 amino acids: CASGEGQGPDTQYF. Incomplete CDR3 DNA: TGTGCCAGCGGGGAAGGACAGGGACCAGATACG.

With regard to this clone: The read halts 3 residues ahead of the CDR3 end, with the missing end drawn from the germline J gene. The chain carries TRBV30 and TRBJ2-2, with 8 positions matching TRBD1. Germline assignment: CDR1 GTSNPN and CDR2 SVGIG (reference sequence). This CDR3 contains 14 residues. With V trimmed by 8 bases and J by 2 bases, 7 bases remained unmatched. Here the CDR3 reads CARQGAPNTGELFF. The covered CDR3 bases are TGTGCCCGTCAGGGGGCGCCCAACACCGGGGAG.

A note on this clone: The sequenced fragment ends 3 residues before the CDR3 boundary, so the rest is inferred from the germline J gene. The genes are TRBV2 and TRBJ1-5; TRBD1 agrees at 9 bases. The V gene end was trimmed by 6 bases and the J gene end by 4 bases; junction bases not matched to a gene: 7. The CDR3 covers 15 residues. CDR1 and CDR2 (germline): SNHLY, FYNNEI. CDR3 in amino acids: CASRGQGMGNQPQHF. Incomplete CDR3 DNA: TGTGCCAGCAGGGGACAGGGAATGGGGAATCAGCCC.

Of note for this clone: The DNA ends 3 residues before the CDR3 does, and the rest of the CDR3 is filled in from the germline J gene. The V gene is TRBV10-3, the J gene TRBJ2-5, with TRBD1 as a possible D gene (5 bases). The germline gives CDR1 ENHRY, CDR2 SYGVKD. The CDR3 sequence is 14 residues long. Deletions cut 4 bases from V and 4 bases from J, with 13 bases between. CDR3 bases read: TGTGCCATCAGTGGGCAGGGCTCTGGAGAGACC. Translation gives CAISGQGSGET. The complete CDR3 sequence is CAISGQGSGETQYF.

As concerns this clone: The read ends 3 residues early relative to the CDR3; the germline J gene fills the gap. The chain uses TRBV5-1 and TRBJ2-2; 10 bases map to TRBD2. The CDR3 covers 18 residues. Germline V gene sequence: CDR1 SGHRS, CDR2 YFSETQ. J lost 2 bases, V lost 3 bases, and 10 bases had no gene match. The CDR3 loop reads CASSSTKGLAVNTGELFF. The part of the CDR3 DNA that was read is TGCGCCAGCAGCTCAACCAAAGGACTAGCGGTAAACACCGGGGAG.

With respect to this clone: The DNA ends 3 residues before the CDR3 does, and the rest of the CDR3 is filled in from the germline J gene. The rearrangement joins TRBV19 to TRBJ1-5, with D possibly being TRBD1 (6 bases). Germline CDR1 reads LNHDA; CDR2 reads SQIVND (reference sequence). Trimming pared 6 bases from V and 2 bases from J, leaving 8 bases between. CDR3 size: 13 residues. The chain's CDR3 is CASSHRGNQPQHF. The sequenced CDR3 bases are TGTGCCAGTAGCCACAGGGGCAATCAGCCC.

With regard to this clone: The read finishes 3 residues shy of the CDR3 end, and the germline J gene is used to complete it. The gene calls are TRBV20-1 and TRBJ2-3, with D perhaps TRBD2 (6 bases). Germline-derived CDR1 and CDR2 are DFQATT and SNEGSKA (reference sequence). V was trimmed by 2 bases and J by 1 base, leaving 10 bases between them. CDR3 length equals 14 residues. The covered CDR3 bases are TGCAGTGCTAGATCGGGGGTTGGCACAGATACG. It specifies CSARSGVGTDT. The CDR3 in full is CSARSGVGTDTQYF.

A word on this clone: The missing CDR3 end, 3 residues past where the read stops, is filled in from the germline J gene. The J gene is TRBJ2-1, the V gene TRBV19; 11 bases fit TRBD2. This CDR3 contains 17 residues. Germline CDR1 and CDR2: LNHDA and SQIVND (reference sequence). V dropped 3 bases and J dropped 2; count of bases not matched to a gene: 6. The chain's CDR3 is CASSMTPTSGTYNEQFF. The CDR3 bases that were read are TGTGCCAGTAGTATGACGCCGACTAGCGGGACCTACAATGAG.

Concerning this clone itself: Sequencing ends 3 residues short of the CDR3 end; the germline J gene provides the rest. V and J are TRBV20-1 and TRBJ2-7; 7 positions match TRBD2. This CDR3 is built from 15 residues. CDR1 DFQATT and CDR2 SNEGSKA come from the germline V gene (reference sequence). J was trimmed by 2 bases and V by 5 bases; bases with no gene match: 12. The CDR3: CSADRLAGDPYEQYF. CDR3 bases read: TGCAGTGCTGACCGCCTTGCGGGAGACCCCTACGAG.

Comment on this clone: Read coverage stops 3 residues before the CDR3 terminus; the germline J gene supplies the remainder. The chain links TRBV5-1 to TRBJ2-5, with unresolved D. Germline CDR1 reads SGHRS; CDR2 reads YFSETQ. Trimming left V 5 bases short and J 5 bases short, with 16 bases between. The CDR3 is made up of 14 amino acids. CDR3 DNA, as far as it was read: TGCGCCAGCAGATCCCAGGCACAGTTTGAGACC. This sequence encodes CASRSQAQFET. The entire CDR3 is CASRSQAQFETQYF.

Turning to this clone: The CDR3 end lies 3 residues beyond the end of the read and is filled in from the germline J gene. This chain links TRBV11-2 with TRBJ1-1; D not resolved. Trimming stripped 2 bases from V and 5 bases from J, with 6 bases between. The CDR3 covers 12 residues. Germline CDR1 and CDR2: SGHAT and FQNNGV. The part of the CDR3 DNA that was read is TGTGCCAGCAGCTTAACGGGTACTGAA. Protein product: CASSLTGTE. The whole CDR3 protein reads CASSLTGTEAFF.